This T cell receptor (beta chain) is drawn from a study of Graves' ophthalmopathy and Graves' hyperthyroidism. Study-wide points: Forecasting of ophthalmopathy progression by the model achieved less than 71% sensitivity and 72.22% specificity.

A word on this clonotype: Its matching antigen is unknown.

Trimming took off 4 bases at V and 11 bases at J, with 16 bases between the two ends. The CDR3 totals 14 residues. The germline CDR1 and CDR2 sequences are SGHKS and YYEKEE (reference sequence). Transcripts of RNA were the source for amplifying TCR beta CDR3 regions. HTBI primers were used in a first-round RT-PCR, which preceded a second-round multiplex PCR. TCRdb called the multiplex PCR reads again in MiXCR, with one record for every CDR3 protein. The profile covers about 240,000 distinct CDR3 sequences, with around 50% appearing a single time and around 47% taken by the ten largest. The origin of this receptor is an adult man with Graves' ophthalmopathy. Material: peripheral blood. The chain recombines TRBV5-5 with TRBJ1-6; D may be TRBD1 (5 bases). The DNA for the CDR3 is TGTGCCAGCAGCGAGGGAGGGGCTGGTCCACCCCTCCACTTT. The encoded protein is CASSEGGAGPPLHF.